A single sample gave rise to the 14 T cell receptor beta chains below, sequenced in a study of cytomegalovirus exposure and HLA in healthy donors. The repertoire was sequenced with immunoSEQ multiplex PCR; TCRdb's copy has only in-frame clones and lacks some. The sample holds about 79,000 clones, under 95% seen once. Sequencing was done on a sample of PBMCs. The receptors come from a woman in her 30s in good health and CMV-seronegative.

The V and J genes are TRBV14 and TRBJ2-7; no definite D call. This CDR3 is built from 11 residues. Germline V gene lookup returns CDR1 SGHDN and CDR2 FVKESK. V was trimmed by 2 bases and J by 3 bases, leaving 2 bases between them. CDR3 sequence: CASSQRYEQYF. The CDR3 nucleotides are TGTGCCAGCAGCCAACGCTACGAGCAGTACTTC.

The CDR3 nucleotides are TGTGCCATCCAGGTGGGGGGGGCAGATACGCAGTATTTT. Translating it yields CAIQVGGADTQYF. V is TRBV10-3 and J is TRBJ2-3, with 7 bases that match TRBD2. The ends lost 8 bases at V and 4 bases at J; junction bases unmatched: 6. Germline CDR1 is ENHRY and CDR2 is SYGVKD. The CDR3 loop spans 13 amino acids.

The chain couples TRBV5-1 to TRBJ2-5, with D perhaps TRBD1 (5 bases). Trimming removed 0 bases at V and 5 bases at J, with 11 bases between. Per the germline V gene, CDR1 is SGHRS and CDR2 is YFSETQ. The CDR3 covers 14 residues. The CDR3 sequence is CASSLDRNGETQYF. In DNA, the CDR3 is TGCGCCAGCAGCTTGGACAGGAACGGGGAGACCCAGTACTTC.

V gene TRBV6-5 combines with J gene TRBJ2-7; 11 positions match TRBD2. The length of the CDR3 is 15 residues. V dropped 5 bases and J dropped 0; count of bases not matched to a gene: 3. In germline, CDR1 is MNHEY, CDR2 SVGAGI. The CDR3 loop is CASSPGLAGSYEQYF. The CDR3 DNA reads as TGTGCCAGCAGTCCCGGACTAGCGGGCTCCTACGAGCAGTACTTC.

J is TRBJ2-3 and V is TRBV2, with a weak D call TRBD1 (6 bases). In germline, CDR1 is SNHLY, CDR2 FYNNEI. Trimming removed 4 bases at V and 6 bases at J, with 20 bases between. The CDR3 totals 16 residues. In DNA form, the CDR3 reads TGTGCCAGCAGTGTTGGGGGCCTGCGGTCGGGGGATACGCAGTATTTT. Translating it yields CASSVGGLRSGDTQYF.

The V gene is TRBV27, the J gene TRBJ2-3, with 8 bases fitting TRBD2. CDR3 length: 14 residues. Germline CDR1 MNHEY, CDR2 SMNVEV (reference sequence). The V segment lost 4 bases and the J segment 5 bases; nucleotides outside the gene matches: 5. In nucleotides, the CDR3 is TGTGCCAGCAGTTCACTAGCGGTTGAAGATACGCAGTATTTT. Protein sequence: CASSSLAVEDTQYF.

V is TRBV2 and J is TRBJ1-5, with D hard to call. The CDR3 runs to 15 residues. The germline CDR1 and CDR2 sequences are SNHLY and FYNNEI. The V end was cut by 5 bases, the J end by 0 bases, with 11 bases between. The CDR3 nucleotides are TGTGCCAGCAGTTCGACCGGGTATAGCAATCAGCCCCAGCATTTT. The encoded protein is CASSSTGYSNQPQHF.

The J gene is TRBJ2-5, the V gene TRBV4-1; D is ambiguous. V gave up 3 bases and J gave up 5 bases, with 10 bases separating them. The length of the CDR3 is 13 residues. Germline V lookup: CDR1 MGHRA, CDR2 YSYEKL. The CDR3 loop reads CASSHAPRETQYF. As DNA, the CDR3 is TGCGCCAGCAGCCATGCCCCACGGGAGACCCAGTACTTC.

The chain uses TRBV5-1 and TRBJ2-1; D is perhaps TRBD1 (6 bases). Trimming took 1 base from V and 4 from J, leaving 9 bases between them. This CDR3 is 14 amino acids long. Germline V gene sequence: CDR1 SGHRS, CDR2 YFSETQ. The CDR3 protein is CASSLRQGYNEQFF. CDR3 nucleotide sequence: TGCGCCAGCAGCTTGAGGCAGGGGTACAATGAGCAGTTCTTC.

The CDR3 reads CASSESGDISTDTQYF. In nucleotides, the CDR3 is TGTGCCAGCAGTGAGTCTGGGGACATAAGCACAGATACGCAGTATTTT. The genes are TRBV6-4 and TRBJ2-3; tentative D call: TRBD1 (6 bases). Per germline, CDR1 MRHNA and CDR2 SNTAGT. The CDR3 consists of 16 residues. V lost 3 bases and J lost 0, with 13 bases in between.

The chain carries TRBV25-1 and TRBJ2-3; the D gene is possibly TRBD2 (5 bases). The CDR3 spans 15 residues. Trimming took 1 base from V and 2 from J, leaving 10 bases between them. The germline CDR1 and CDR2 sequences are MGHDK and SYGVNS. CDR3 amino acids: CASSELSRDTDTQYF. For the CDR3, the DNA is TGTGCCAGCAGTGAATTATCGAGGGACACAGATACGCAGTATTTT. Full variable domain (outside the CDR3, taken from reference TRBV25-1 and TRBJ2-3): EADIYQTPRYLVIGTGKKITLECSQTMGHDKMYWYQQDPGMELHLIHYSYGVNSTEKGDLSSESTVSRIRTEHFPLTLESARPSHTSQYLCASSELSRDTDTQYFGPGTRLTVL.

V and J are TRBV7-9 and TRBJ1-2; possibly TRBD1 for D (6 bases). The CDR3 covers 18 residues. The V end lost 5 bases, the J end lost 2 bases, and 24 bases lay between the germline ends. Germline CDR1 is SEHNR and CDR2 is FQNEAQ (reference sequence). DNA of the CDR3: TGTGCCAGCAGCCGGACAGATCAACCCAAAATGTGGAACTATGGCTACACCTTC. Its translation is CASSRTDQPKMWNYGYTF.

V is TRBV5-1 and J is TRBJ2-3; 7 bases are shared with TRBD2. The CDR3 has 14 residues. Germline CDR1 SGHRS, CDR2 YFSETQ. V was clipped by 0 bases and J by 5 bases; unmatched bases: 3. CDR3 sequence: CASSLEIAGDTQYF. The CDR3 DNA reads TGCGCCAGCAGCTTGGAGATAGCGGGAGATACGCAGTATTTT.

This chain links TRBV18 with TRBJ2-1; 12 bases match TRBD2. V lost 5 bases, J lost 3 bases, and 8 bases stayed unmatched. The CDR3 totals 17 residues. Germline V gives CDR1 KGHSH, CDR2 LQKENI. The DNA of the CDR3 is TGTGCCAGCTCAAGACTAGCGGGAGCCCTTGGCTACAATGAGCAGTTCTTC. Residues: CASSRLAGALGYNEQFF.